These 28 T cell receptor beta chains originate from one sample sequenced in a study of shared clonotypes between healthy human individuals. Sequenced by immunoSEQ multiplex PCR; TCRdb stores in-frame clones only, minus some. This sample yields about 2.5 million clones, of which roughly 90% are seen a single time; more than 0.35% belongs to the top ten. Source material: naive CD4+ T cells from PBMCs. Stated subset: CD45RA+ positively selected. All receptors come from a man between 18 and 29 years old in good health. Some clones in this sample may be carry-over from other donors' samples.

The chain carries TRBV4-1 and TRBJ2-2; D is uncertain. The CDR3 is made up of 14 amino acids. Looked up from germline, CDR1 is MGHRA and CDR2 is YSYEKL. V lost 8 bases to trimming and J lost 0 bases, with 10 bases between them. Here the CDR3 DNA reads TGCGCCAGCGCGACCTATCCGAACACCGGGGAGCTGTTTTTT. This gives the protein CASATYPNTGELFF.

This chain uses TRBV6-1 with TRBJ1-1; 7 bases agree with TRBD1. Germline loops: CDR1 MNHNS, CDR2 SASEGT. V was pared by 2 bases and J by 6 bases, with 12 bases of the junction left unmatched. This CDR3 is 16 amino acids long. The CDR3 sequence: CASSENPGTVQAEAFF. The CDR3, as DNA: TGTGCCAGCAGTGAAAATCCCGGGACAGTTCAGGCTGAAGCTTTCTTT.

V and J are TRBV6-4 and TRBJ1-6, with D maybe TRBD1 (5 bases). The CDR3 is made up of 13 amino acids. Deletions cut 6 bases from V and 10 bases from J, with 13 bases between. Germline assignment: CDR1 MRHNA and CDR2 SNTAGT. The CDR3 nucleotides read TGTGCCAGCAGCGATTTGGAGGGGTCACCCCTCCACTTT. Its protein is CASSDLEGSPLHF.

The chain recombines TRBV28 with TRBJ1-4; 7 positions agree with TRBD1. The CDR3 consists of 14 residues. Germline V gene lookup returns CDR1 MDHEN and CDR2 SYDVKM. The trim removed 5 bases at V and 4 bases at J, leaving 4 bases unmatched. The CDR3 DNA is TGTGCCAGCAGTCAAAGACAGGGTAATGAAAAACTGTTTTTT. This codes for CASSQRQGNEKLFF.

The chain joins TRBV27 to TRBJ1-1, with D uncertain. This CDR3 contains 14 residues. V lost 6 bases and J lost 1, with 12 bases in between. Germline CDR1 and CDR2: MNHEY and SMNVEV (reference sequence). The CDR3 bases are TGTGCCAGCAGCCACCCGGGGTCGAACACTGAAGCTTTCTTT. Translated: CASSHPGSNTEAFF.

This rearrangement joins TRBV7-9 to TRBJ2-5; a weak D match, TRBD2 (5 bases). CDR1 and CDR2 from the germline V gene are SEHNR and FQNEAQ (reference sequence). V lost 3 bases and J lost 4, with 9 bases in between. This CDR3 comprises 13 residues. DNA of the CDR3: TGTGCCAGCAGCTTTATGAGGGTAGAGACCCAGTACTTC. Protein sequence: CASSFMRVETQYF. The whole variable domain, remainder taken from reference TRBV7-9 and TRBJ2-5, is DTGVSQNPRHKITKRGQNVTFRCDPISEHNRLYWYRQTLGQGPEFLTYFQNEAQLEKSRLLSDRFSAERPKGSFSTLEIQRTEQGDSAMYLCASSFMRVETQYFGPGTRLLVL.

V is TRBV7-9 and J is TRBJ2-7, with D possibly matching TRBD2 (6 bases). The CDR3 has 12 residues. Trimming pared 8 bases from V and 0 bases from J, leaving 8 bases between. Germline CDR1 SEHNR, CDR2 FQNEAQ (reference sequence). CDR3 sequence reads: CASAGSSYEQYF. CDR3 DNA sequence: TGTGCCAGCGCGGGAAGCTCCTACGAGCAGTACTTC.

This chain connects TRBV9 to TRBJ2-2, with TRBD2 identical over 14 bases. Germline V CDR1 and CDR2: SGDLS, YYNGEE. V lost 4 bases and J lost 3; bases outside the gene matches: 2. This CDR3 is 16 amino acids long. The CDR3 bases are TGTGCCAGCAGCCCGGGACTAGCGGGGGACACCGGGGAGCTGTTTTTT. This encodes CASSPGLAGDTGELFF.

The chain couples TRBV9 to TRBJ2-3; D is perhaps TRBD1 (6 bases). V was pared by 3 bases and J by 6 bases, with 14 bases between. The CDR3 is made up of 14 amino acids. Germline loops: CDR1 SGDLS, CDR2 YYNGEE. The CDR3 is CASSGGGRGDTQYF. The CDR3 DNA is TGTGCCAGCAGCGGCGGCGGAAGGGGGGATACGCAGTATTTT.

The chain uses TRBV5-1 and TRBJ2-2, with D possibly TRBD1 on 6 matching bases. Deletions cut 0 bases from V and 4 bases from J, with 13 bases between. CDR3 length: 16 residues. Germline V gene lookup returns CDR1 SGHRS and CDR2 YFSETQ. CDR3 loop: CASSLDRQGPTGELFF. In DNA form, the CDR3 reads TGCGCCAGCAGCTTGGACCGGCAGGGGCCCACCGGGGAGCTGTTTTTT.

This chain uses TRBV5-1 with TRBJ1-1; TRBD1 aligns across 8 bases. CDR1 SGHRS and CDR2 YFSETQ come from the germline V gene. The ends lost 4 bases at V and 1 base at J; junction bases unmatched: 3. CDR3 length: 14 residues. The CDR3 sequence is CASSTTGANTEAFF. The CDR3 nucleotides are TGCGCCAGCAGCACGACAGGGGCGAACACTGAAGCTTTCTTT.

This clone occurred once. The chain recombines TRBV7-8 with TRBJ1-4; D not certain. V lost 5 bases and J lost 8, with 21 bases in between. This CDR3 comprises 16 residues. Per germline, CDR1 SGHVS and CDR2 FQNEAQ. In nucleotides, the CDR3 is TGTGCCAGCAGCGTAGGCCCCGGTCATCGCCCGGAAAAACTGTTTTTT. It encodes CASSVGPGHRPEKLFF.

The gene calls are TRBV30 and TRBJ1-5; D may be TRBD1 (5 bases). The CDR3 runs to 15 residues. Trimming pared 5 bases from V and 0 bases from J, leaving 14 bases between. Germline V gene lookup returns CDR1 GTSNPN and CDR2 SVGIG (reference sequence). CDR3 residues: CAWGGRGFSNQPQHF. In DNA, the CDR3 is TGTGCCTGGGGGGGACGGGGATTTAGCAATCAGCCCCAGCATTTT.

Points on this clone: Additional DNA sequences in this sample encode the identical CDR3. The V gene is TRBV15, the J gene TRBJ2-2; no clear D. The CDR3 runs to 12 residues. Between the trimmed V and J ends, which lost 3 bases and 5 bases, there was a span of 4 bases. Germline values: CDR1 LNHNV, CDR2 YYDKDF (reference sequence). DNA for the CDR3: TGTGCCACCAGCAGGGTTACCGGGGAGCTGTTTTTT. It specifies CATSRVTGELFF. Looking up the rest from reference TRBV15 and TRBJ2-2 gives the full variable domain: DAMVIQNPRYQVTQFGKPVTLSCSQTLNHNVMYWYQQKSSQAPKLLFHYYDKDFNNEADTPDNFQSRRPNTSFCFLDIRSPGLGDTAMYLCATSRVTGELFFGEGSRLTVL.

The CDR3 nucleotides are TGTGCCAGCAGCCGTGGGGCAGGGAGTAATCAGCCCCAGCATTTT. Protein: CASSRGAGSNQPQHF. This chain links TRBV7-9 with TRBJ1-5, with a tentative D call TRBD1 (5 bases). The ends were cut back, 5 bases at V and 4 bases at J, with 15 bases in the middle. Germline CDR1 reads SEHNR; CDR2 reads FQNEAQ (reference sequence). This CDR3 is built from 15 residues.

V and J are TRBV11-3 and TRBJ2-1; no firm D call. The CDR3 spans 12 residues. From germline, CDR1 is SGHNT and CDR2 YENEEA. The V gene lost 2 bases and the J gene lost 9 bases, with 8 bases spanning the gap. The DNA of the CDR3 is TGTGCCAGCAGCTTATCTTATTCTGAGCAGTTCTTC. This encodes CASSLSYSEQFF.

This clone was detected once. This chain uses TRBV6-6 with TRBJ1-5; the D gene is possibly TRBD1 (6 bases). The germline V gene encodes CDR1 MNHNY and CDR2 SVGAGI (reference sequence). The CDR3 consists of 15 residues. Trimming shortened V by 6 bases and J by 0 bases, and 12 bases separated the two germline ends. Here the CDR3 reads CASSPGGPSNQPQHF. CDR3 DNA: TGTGCCAGCAGCCCCGGGGGGCCTAGCAATCAGCCCCAGCATTTT.

The rearrangement uses TRBV5-1 and TRBJ2-5; D might be TRBD2 (6 bases). The germline gives CDR1 SGHRS, CDR2 YFSETQ. The CDR3 is 15 amino acids. The ends were cut back, 1 base at V and 3 bases at J, with 13 bases in the middle. CDR3 in DNA: TGCGCCAGCAGCTTGCTTCCGGGGGTAGAAGAGACCCAGTACTTC. Translated: CASSLLPGVEETQYF.

The CDR3 DNA reads TGCGCCAGCAGTGAGTCGGGAAGCGGGAGTTTTACAGATACGCAGTATTTT. Its translation: CASSESGSGSFTDTQYF. V is TRBV10-1 and J is TRBJ2-3; TRBD2 matches at 8 bases. Germline-derived CDR1 and CDR2 are WNHNN and SYGVQD (reference sequence). This CDR3 is 17 amino acids long. Unmatched junction bases numbered 8, after V lost 0 bases and J lost 3 bases.

The V call is TRBV10-3, the J call TRBJ2-2, with D hard to call. The ends were cut back, 1 base at V and 6 bases at J, with 6 bases in the middle. The CDR3 runs to 13 residues. Looked up from germline, CDR1 is ENHRY and CDR2 is SYGVKD. The CDR3 DNA sequence: TGTGCCATCAGTGAGTTTTTGGCCGGGGAGCTGTTTTTT. Translated, it gives CAISEFLAGELFF.

The gene calls are TRBV25-1 and TRBJ2-3; TRBD2 aligns across 8 bases. The CDR3 sequence is 18 residues long. Germline values: CDR1 MGHDK, CDR2 SYGVNS. Germline trimming cut 1 base from V and 5 bases from J; bases unmatched to any gene: 14. CDR3: CASSEFPGGRTSLDTQYF. In DNA form, the CDR3 reads TGTGCCAGCAGTGAATTCCCGGGGGGTCGGACTAGCCTAGATACGCAGTATTTT.

V and J are TRBV29-1 and TRBJ1-1; 9 nucleotides match TRBD1. Germline V lookup: CDR1 SQVTM, CDR2 ANQGSEA. The V and J ends lost 5 bases and 5 bases, in that order; junction bases with no gene match: 6. The CDR3 spans 13 residues. The CDR3 region is CSVLRDRATEAFF. DNA of the CDR3: TGCAGCGTTTTGAGGGACAGGGCAACTGAAGCTTTCTTT.

This clone has a single count. The chain combines TRBV6-6 with TRBJ2-3; D gene uncertain. Per germline, CDR1 MNHNY and CDR2 SVGAGI (reference sequence). The CDR3 sequence is 16 residues long. The ends were cut back, 0 bases at V and 2 bases at J, with 12 bases in the middle. The CDR3 region has the DNA TGTGCCAGCAGTTACTCGAGTCAGCTAACCACAGATACGCAGTATTTT. This encodes CASSYSSQLTTDTQYF.

The chain joins TRBV5-1 to TRBJ2-7; D perhaps matches TRBD2 (6 bases). Trimming stripped 3 bases from V and 0 bases from J, with 10 bases between. Germline lookup yields CDR1 SGHRS and CDR2 YFSETQ. CDR3 length: 14 amino acids. Here the CDR3 DNA reads TGCGCCAGCAGCTCTCTAGCGACCTCCTACGAGCAGTACTTC. This codes for CASSSLATSYEQYF.

Turning to this clone: Other DNA variants within this sample encode the same CDR3. The chain has TRBV5-1 and TRBJ2-5, with D uncertain. The CDR3 totals 15 residues. V lost 1 base and J lost 1, with 11 bases in between. Germline CDR1 and CDR2: SGHRS and YFSETQ. CDR3 bases: TGCGCCAGCAGCTTGCTGGGTACAACCCAAGAGACCCAGTACTTC. This gives the protein CASSLLGTTQETQYF.

The V gene is TRBV5-6, the J gene TRBJ2-7; TRBD2 agrees at 15 bases. The CDR3 sequence is 14 residues long. Trimming cost V 4 bases and J 6 bases; bases outside gene matches: 2. CDR1 is SGHDT and CDR2 is YYEEEE in the germline V gene. CDR3 nucleotide sequence: TGTGCCAGCAGCCTGGGACTAGCGGGAGGCGAGCAGTACTTC. Residues: CASSLGLAGGEQYF.

This clone has only a few counts. The chain links TRBV30 to TRBJ1-5; no clear D. V shed 3 bases and J shed 3 bases, with 6 bases lying between them. This CDR3 region has 12 residues. Germline assignment: CDR1 GTSNPN and CDR2 SVGIG (reference sequence). The CDR3 loop is CAWSLNNQPQHF. The DNA for the CDR3 is TGTGCCTGGAGCCTCAACAATCAGCCCCAGCATTTT.

This chain joins TRBV7-2 and TRBJ2-1; D is uncertain. There are 15 residues in the CDR3. Germline-derived CDR1 and CDR2 are SGHTA and FQGNSA. Trimming removed 2 bases at V and 5 bases at J, with 13 bases between. The CDR3 DNA is TGTGCCAGCAGCTTATCTCCCCTGTACAACAATGAGCAGTTCTTC. Amino acid sequence: CASSLSPLYNNEQFF.